This TCR beta chain was sequenced for a study of Ad26.COV2.S vaccination and SARS-CoV-2 variants (dated by TCRdb to 2020 to 2022). The study in broad terms: Donors in the vaccine arm were drawn from COV1001, a phase I-IIa trial of Ad26.COV2.S in healthy adults that was multicentre, randomized, double-blind and placebo-controlled. Ad26.COV2.S was administered intramuscularly at a dose of 5x10^10 or 1x10^11 viral particles, either as one shot or as two shots given 56 days apart. TCRbeta repertoire sequencing served as the tool for gauging how specific and how broad the SARS-CoV-2-reactive T cell receptors were following Ad26.COV2.S vaccination. The TCR-sequenced set comprised approximately 32 samples: some 19 Ad26.COV2.S vaccine recipients, 5 placebo recipients and 8 SARS-CoV-2 convalescent individuals. Trial participants were randomized into five groups of five, in which low-dose or high-dose Ad26.COV2.S was given once or twice, or placebo was given on both occasions. Investigators remained blinded to trial group allocation during experiments and outcome assessment.

Study-wide findings and limitations: After vaccination, substantial breadth of spike-specific CD8+ and CD4+ T cell responses was reported. Non-spike TCR breadth was comparable between vaccine and placebo recipients, consistent with the vaccine containing only spike. The study was not powered to compare responses between vaccine doses or regimens. Higher spike-specific TCR breadth was observed in Ad26.COV2.S recipients than in placebo recipients (P = 0.0014). The authors noted that the TCR breadth and depth analyses may have underestimated total T cell responses.

Per the germline V gene, KGHSH is the CDR1 and LQKENI is the CDR2. From the cysteine up to the phenylalanine, the CDR3 has a length of 17 residues. Only CDR3 DNA is held: 51 bases, read in frame from base 1. Germline trimming amounts to 0 bases on V and 0 bases on J, with 4 as the count of junction bases outside the gene matches. In regard to this clone: Its antigen target is currently unknown. Base-call qualities are not available, and no considerably larger clone is one nucleotide away.

The immunoSEQ Assay was used to sequence TCRbeta CDR3 regions. After extraction, genomic DNA underwent amplification by bias-controlled multiplex PCR, followed by high-throughput sequencing. In the paper's pipeline: To quantify the absolute abundance of every unique TCRbeta CDR3 region, sequences were collapsed and filtered. T cell fraction was estimated by normalization of TCRbeta template counts to usable DNA, with usable DNA being measured through amplification of reference genes present in all nucleated cells. Repertoire TCRs were annotated as SARS-CoV-2-specific by exact matching of V gene, CDR3 amino acid sequence and J gene to a known reactive TCR set. The reference SARS-CoV-2 TCR set was derived from MIRA and filtered for enrichment in COVID-19-positive ImmuneCODE repertoires, a step that removed public or cross-reactive TCRs. Drawing on the MIRA antigens, annotated TCRs were analysed further at the level of specific ORF or position within ORF. Depth was the summed frequency of annotated unique rearrangements, while breadth was defined as annotated unique rearrangements over total unique productive rearrangements. Group comparisons of TCR breadth used two-sided Wilcoxon rank-sum tests. TCRdb provides this immuneACCESS table in a form limited to in-frame rearrangements. Some clones are lacking; in checked studies, under half of them reflect an unresolved V gene, and why the rest are absent is not known. The D gene and trimming were derived from the DNA, and the V and J assignments and clone size from that table. In all, the sample holds roughly 240,000 clones, and 70% to 90% of those were seen once. Over 8.5% of the sample belongs to the ten largest clones.

In light of the paper, this sample's treatment or condition label describes: approximately 18 received Ad26.COV2.S at low or high dose, single or two shots; roughly five received placebo; per-sample allocation not given. Repertoires of vaccine and placebo recipients were sequenced from samples collected on day 63 after the first injection. In Cohort 1b, about two dozen adults aged 18-55 years were enrolled at a single site in Boston, USA, between 29 July and 7 August 2020. Ad26.COV2.S consisted of a replication-incompetent adenovirus type 26 vector by which a prefusion-stabilized SARS-CoV-2 spike protein from the original Wuhan strain was expressed.

The sample here was peripheral blood, taken in a trial of Ad26.COV2.S vaccine versus placebo. The chain is made from TRBV18 and TRBJ1-5, and 8 junctional nucleotides match TRBD1. This receptor was identified in a person aged 18-65 years who received the Ad26.COV2.S COVID-19 vaccine or a placebo. DNA sequence: TGTGCCAGCTCACCACCCAGGGGGCAGTATAGCAATCAGCCCCAGCATTTT. Its protein product is CASSPPRGQYSNQPQHF.